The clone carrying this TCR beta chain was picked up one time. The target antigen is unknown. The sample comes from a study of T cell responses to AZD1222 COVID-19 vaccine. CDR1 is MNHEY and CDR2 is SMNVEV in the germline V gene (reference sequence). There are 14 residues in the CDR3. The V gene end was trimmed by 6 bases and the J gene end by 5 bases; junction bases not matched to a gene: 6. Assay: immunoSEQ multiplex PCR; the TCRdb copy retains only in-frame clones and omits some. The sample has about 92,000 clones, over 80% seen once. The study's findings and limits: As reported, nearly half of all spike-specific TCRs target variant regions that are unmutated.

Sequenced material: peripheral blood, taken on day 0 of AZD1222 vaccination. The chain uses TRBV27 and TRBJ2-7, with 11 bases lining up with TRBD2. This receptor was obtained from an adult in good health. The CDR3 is CASRGASGRNEQYF. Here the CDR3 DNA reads TGTGCCAGCAGGGGGGCTAGCGGGAGGAACGAGCAGTACTTC.